Below, one T cell receptor (beta chain) is given with its context. Its antigen is unknown. CDR1 is LGHNA, CDR2 YSLEER, per germline. The CDR3 length is 15 residues. The data originate from a study of CXCR3-negative and CXCR3-positive naive CD8 T cells. Findings and caveats of the study: It was found that naive subsets had comparable surface CD5, and TCR strength was inferred from TRB CDR3 properties. Similar TRBV-TRBJ usage characterized naive CXCR3-negative and CXCR3-positive cells; memory cells differed. CXCR3-negative naive cells had less hydrophobic TRB CDR3s than did CXCR3-positive naive cells.

Investigators sorted each CD8+ T cell subset in triplicate, taking roughly 330,000 cells each time. cDNA libraries for TRB were generated by 5' RACE incorporating UMI labels. TCRdb reprocessed the 5' RACE reads and stores each CDR3 protein as one record, lacking DNA. The sample includes about 81,000 distinct CDR3 sequences. The chain combines TRBV4-3 with TRBJ2-1. Material: naive CXCR3- CD8+ T cells from blood. Indicated subset: CD45RO-CCR7+CD27+CD95- naive CD8+ T cells lacking CXCR3 (TNR3-). This sequence was found in a human donor in good health. Some clones in this sample may be carry-over from other donors' samples. CDR3 amino acids: CASSQDDSSYNEQFF.